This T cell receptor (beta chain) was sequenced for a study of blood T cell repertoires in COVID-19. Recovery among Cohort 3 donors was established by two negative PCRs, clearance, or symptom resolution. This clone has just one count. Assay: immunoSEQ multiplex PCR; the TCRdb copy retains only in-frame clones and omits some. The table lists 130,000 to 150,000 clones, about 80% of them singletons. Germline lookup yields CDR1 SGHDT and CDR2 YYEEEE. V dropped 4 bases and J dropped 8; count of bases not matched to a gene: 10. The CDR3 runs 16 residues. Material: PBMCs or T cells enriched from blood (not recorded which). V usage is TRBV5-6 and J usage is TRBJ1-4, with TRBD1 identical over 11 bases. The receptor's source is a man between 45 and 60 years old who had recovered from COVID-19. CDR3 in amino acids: CASSALDRGPREKLFF. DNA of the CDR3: TGTGCCAGCAGCGCATTGGACAGGGGGCCGAGGGAAAAACTGTTTTTT. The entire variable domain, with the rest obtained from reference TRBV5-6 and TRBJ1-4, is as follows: DAGVTQSPTHLIKTRGQQVTLRCSPKSGHDTVSWYQQALGQGPQFIFQYYEEEERQRGNFPDRFSGHQFPNYSSELNVNALLLGDSALYLCASSALDRGPREKLFFGSGTQLSVL.